This T cell receptor beta chain was retrieved from a study of blood T cell repertoires in COVID-19. Looking at the study overall: Sites in the United States, Italy and Spain provided acute and convalescent COVID-19 samples. In each case, the material was cDNA or gDNA derived from T cells, B-cell-depleted T cells, or PBMCs.

This CDR3 region has 16 residues. CDR1 and CDR2 (germline): LGHDT, YNNKEL (reference sequence). Trimming removed 4 bases at V and 9 bases at J, with 19 bases between. In the source study's methods: Quantification of nucleated cells was approximated via reference gene primer amplification. TCRdb keeps only in-frame clones here, not all; method: immunoSEQ multiplex PCR. V and J calls and clone size are as listed in that table; D and trimming were resolved from the DNA. This sample has 100,000 to 150,000 clones; roughly four fifths occur once, and the top ten carry more than 5.5%. V usage is TRBV3-1 (or the pseudogene TRBV3-2) and J usage is TRBJ1-6; a possible D gene is TRBD1 (6 bases). The clonotype was recovered from a man aged 55 to 69 with acute or convalescent COVID-19. The sequenced sample was peripheral blood. Here the CDR3 DNA reads TGTGCCAGCAGCCCAGACAGGCTACGCCCTGGTTCACCCCTCCACTTT. It specifies CASSPDRLRPGSPLHF.